These 15 T cell receptor beta chains share one sample of origin, sequenced in a study of cytomegalovirus exposure and HLA in healthy donors. 60 Vbeta and 13 Jbeta primers were used in PCR. Sequencing used immunoSEQ multiplex PCR; TCRdb keeps in-frame clones, though not all of them. Recorded for this sample: some 75,000 clones. The sequencing sample was made of PBMCs. The receptors come from a man in his forties or fifties in good health and CMV-seronegative.

The chain employs TRBV4-2 and TRBJ1-4; no reliable D call. The CDR3 spans 13 residues. Trimming pared 2 bases from V and 5 bases from J, leaving 6 bases between. The germline V gene encodes CDR1 LGHNA and CDR2 YNFKEQ. The CDR3 DNA reads as TGTGCCAGCAGCCAACCAAAAAATGAAAAACTGTTTTTT. Protein sequence: CASSQPKNEKLFF.

CDR3 loop: CASSSLGTDSGNTIYF. The CDR3 DNA reads as TGTGCCAGCAGCTCCCTTGGGACAGACTCTGGAAACACCATATATTTT. This chain links TRBV11-2 with TRBJ1-3; 7 bases are a match to TRBD1. CDR3 length: 16 amino acids. Germline loops: CDR1 SGHAT, CDR2 FQNNGV. Trimming at V came to 4 bases and at J to 0 bases, leaving 6 bases not matched to a gene.

J is TRBJ2-1 and V is TRBV6-5, with TRBD1 matching 9 bases. This CDR3 has 13 amino acids. The ends lost 3 bases at V and 12 bases at J; junction bases unmatched: 6. Germline V gene sequence: CDR1 MNHEY, CDR2 SVGAGI. This chain's CDR3 is CASSYNRQGGQFF. The CDR3 DNA sequence: TGTGCCAGCAGTTATAACCGACAGGGGGGGCAGTTCTTC.

This chain connects TRBV28 to TRBJ1-5; D perhaps matches TRBD1 (5 bases). Trimming took off 5 bases at V and 4 bases at J, with 24 bases between the two ends. CDR3 length: 18 amino acids. Germline-derived CDR1 and CDR2 are MDHEN and SYDVKM. The CDR3 coding sequence is TGTGCCAGCAGTCTATACGCCAGAGACAGTCTCTATAATCAGCCCCAGCATTTT. It encodes CASSLYARDSLYNQPQHF.

The genes are TRBV21-1 and TRBJ2-3; the D segment call TRBD1 is taken from the table without a DNA check. TRBV21-1 is a listed pseudogene. This CDR3 is built from 15 residues. This CDR3 is CASRYRRPDTDTQYF. The CDR3 DNA reads as TGTGCCAGCAGGTACAGGAGACCTGACACAGATACGCAGTATTTT.

The V call is TRBV5-1, the J call TRBJ2-3, with D maybe TRBD1 (5 bases). This CDR3 spans 15 amino acids. Deletions cut 3 bases from V and 0 bases from J, with 11 bases between. Germline V CDR1 and CDR2: SGHRS, YFSETQ. CDR3 in amino acids: CASSSYRFSTDTQYF. Here the CDR3 DNA reads TGCGCCAGCAGCTCTTACAGGTTTAGCACAGATACGCAGTATTTT. Combining the CDR3 with reference TRBV5-1 and TRBJ2-3 gives the whole variable domain KAGVTQTPRYLIKTRGQQVTLSCSPISGHRSVSWYQQTPGQGLQFLFEYFSETQRNKGNFPGRFSGRQFSNSRSEMNVSTLELGDSALYLCASSSYRFSTDTQYFGPGTRLTVL.

The chain uses TRBV6-1 and TRBJ2-7, with 8 bases identical to TRBD1. This CDR3 is 12 amino acids long. V lost 5 bases, J lost 6 bases, and 3 bases stayed unmatched. Germline values: CDR1 MNHNS, CDR2 SASEGT. CDR3 in DNA: TGTGCCAGCAGTAGACAGGGGCGCGAGCAGTACTTC. Amino acid sequence: CASSRQGREQYF.

The V gene is TRBV28, the J gene TRBJ2-5; TRBD2 matches 10 bases. Trimming took 5 bases from V and 4 from J; bases not matched to a gene: 7. CDR3 length: 15 residues. Germline V gene lookup returns CDR1 MDHEN and CDR2 SYDVKM. The CDR3, as DNA: TGTGCCAGCAGTCCCCTAGCGGGAGACGGAGAGACCCAGTACTTC. This gives the protein CASSPLAGDGETQYF.

The genes are TRBV28 and TRBJ1-3; D remains unclear. Germline V lookup: CDR1 MDHEN, CDR2 SYDVKM. V was clipped by 7 bases and J by 0 bases, with 10 bases between them. The CDR3 loop spans 14 amino acids. CDR3 loop: CASIEGYSGNTIYF. CDR3 in DNA: TGTGCCAGCATAGAGGGATACTCTGGAAACACCATATATTTT. Full variable domain (missing parts from reference TRBV28 and TRBJ1-3): DVKVTQSSRYLVKRTGEKVFLECVQDMDHENMFWYRQDPGLGLRLIYFSYDVKMKEKGDIPEGYSVSREKKERFSLILESASTNQTSMYLCASIEGYSGNTIYFGEGSWLTVV.

The rearrangement links TRBV2 to TRBJ2-7; D is possibly TRBD2 (6 bases). V lost 8 bases, J lost 2 bases, and 13 bases lay in between. CDR1 is SNHLY and CDR2 is FYNNEI in the germline V gene. The CDR3 extends over 13 amino acids. CDR3 coding DNA: TGTGCCAGCGTCCGGGAGTTTCCCTACGAGCAGTACTTC. It encodes CASVREFPYEQYF.

CDR3 bases: TGTGCCAGCAGTTACTCCCCGGGACTCTCCTACAATGAGCAGTTCTTC. This sequence encodes CASSYSPGLSYNEQFF. The rearrangement joins TRBV28 to TRBJ2-1, with D tentatively TRBD2 (6 bases). Germline loops: CDR1 MDHEN, CDR2 SYDVKM. Trimming shortened V by 4 bases and J by 0 bases, and 13 bases separated the two germline ends. The CDR3 is 16 residues long. Together with reference TRBV28 and TRBJ2-1, the CDR3 gives the full variable domain: DVKVTQSSRYLVKRTGEKVFLECVQDMDHENMFWYRQDPGLGLRLIYFSYDVKMKEKGDIPEGYSVSREKKERFSLILESASTNQTSMYLCASSYSPGLSYNEQFFGPGTRLTVL.

The rearrangement uses TRBV5-4 and TRBJ1-2; D unclear. The germline CDR1 and CDR2 sequences are SGHNT and YYREEE (reference sequence). CDR3 size: 15 residues. V was trimmed by 2 bases and J by 4 bases, leaving 15 bases between them. CDR3 residues: CASSFTPRHLYGYTF. The CDR3 bases are TGTGCCAGCAGCTTCACCCCCAGACACCTCTATGGCTACACCTTC.

V gene TRBV5-1 combines with J gene TRBJ1-1; 8 bases map to TRBD1. CDR3 length equals 15 residues. J gave up 5 bases and V 0 bases, and 6 bases lay outside the gene matches. From germline, CDR1 is SGHRS and CDR2 YFSETQ. The CDR3 sequence is CASSLAGQGGTEAFF. The CDR3 region has the DNA TGCGCCAGCAGCTTGGCCGGACAGGGTGGGACTGAAGCTTTCTTT.

The chain recombines TRBV18 with TRBJ2-5, with no clear D. V gave up 6 bases and J gave up 5 bases, with 13 bases separating them. The CDR3 loop spans 13 amino acids. Germline lookup yields CDR1 KGHSH and CDR2 LQKENI. The CDR3, as DNA: TGTGCCAGCTCTCTTGCGGAGATTGAGACCCAGTACTTC. Amino acids: CASSLAEIETQYF.

CDR3: CASSQDIVSGANVLTF. CDR3 bases: TGCGCCAGCAGCCAAGATATAGTTTCTGGGGCCAACGTCCTGACTTTC. The V and J genes are TRBV4-3 and TRBJ2-6, with D hard to call. This CDR3 is built from 16 residues. Trimming took off 0 bases at V and 1 base at J, with 7 bases between the two ends. Germline V gene sequence: CDR1 LGHNA, CDR2 YSLEER.